A single sample gave rise to the 14 T cell receptor beta chains below, sequenced in a study of early T cells in non-severe SARS-CoV-2 infection. TCRdb redid the calling of the 5' RACE reads with MiXCR, one entry per CDR3 protein. Here the sample spans fewer than 65,000 distinct CDR3 sequences, roughly 9% being singletons. Sequencing was performed on whole blood. These TCRs come from an adult who was a healthcare worker with PCR-confirmed SARS-CoV-2 infection or an uninfected control (not recorded which).

The chain combines TRBV25-1 with TRBJ1-4; 8 positions agree with TRBD1. The length of the CDR3 is 15 residues. From germline, CDR1 is MGHDK and CDR2 SYGVNS. V lost 6 bases to trimming and J lost 2 bases; unmatched junction nucleotides: 5. DNA of the CDR3: TGTGCCAGCAGAGGGACAGGCGCGACTAATGAAAAACTGTTTTTT. Protein sequence: CASRGTGATNEKLFF.

This clonotype was counted at least ten times. The J gene is TRBJ1-1, the V gene TRBV6-1; D not resolved. The CDR3 has 15 residues. The V end was cut by 4 bases, the J end by 3 bases, with 15 bases between. Per the germline V gene, CDR1 is MNHNS and CDR2 is SASEGT. The CDR3 coding sequence is TGTGCCAGCAGTGCCTGGACTGGCCTCGACACTGAAGCTTTCTTT. Amino acids: CASSAWTGLDTEAFF.

This clonotype came up many times. V is TRBV7-9 and J is TRBJ1-1; possibly TRBD1 for D (6 bases). The CDR3 consists of 14 residues. Germline lookup yields CDR1 SEHNR and CDR2 FQNEAQ (reference sequence). V lost 5 bases to trimming and J lost 5 bases, with 15 bases between them. In DNA, the CDR3 is TGTGCCAGCAGCCCGCAGGGGATTAGGACTGAAGCTTTCTTT. As protein: CASSPQGIRTEAFF.

The CDR3 DNA follows: TGTGCCAGCTCCCTTGGACTAGCCCGTTCGGGAGATACGCAGTATTTT. It codes for CASSLGLARSGDTQYF. The rearrangement links TRBV18 to TRBJ2-3; TRBD2 agrees at 8 bases. This CDR3 has 16 amino acids. Germline CDR1 reads KGHSH; CDR2 reads LQKENI. V dropped 6 bases and J dropped 5; count of bases not matched to a gene: 13.

This clonotype has a count of ten or more. This chain joins TRBV2 and TRBJ1-4; tentatively, D is TRBD1 (5 bases). V was shortened by 6 bases and J by 4 bases, with 15 bases between the two germline ends. In germline, CDR1 is SNHLY, CDR2 FYNNEI. This CDR3 region has 15 residues. The CDR3 region is CASSLSGARNEKLFF. CDR3 nucleotides: TGTGCCAGCAGCCTCTCCGGGGCCCGTAATGAAAAACTGTTTTTT.

This clonotype was observed many times. The chain is built from TRBV29-1 and TRBJ1-1, with 7 positions matching TRBD1. The V and J ends lost 4 bases and 5 bases, in that order; junction bases with no gene match: 25. There are 19 residues in the CDR3. Germline V gene sequence: CDR1 SQVTM, CDR2 ANQGSEA. CDR3 nucleotide sequence: TGCAGCGTTGGTGGGACAGAACCCATTAACGACTTAACACGGACTGAAGCTTTCTTT. Protein sequence: CSVGGTEPINDLTRTEAFF.

This clonotype was observed a handful of times. The V gene is TRBV2, the J gene TRBJ1-5, with D maybe TRBD1 (5 bases). CDR1 SNHLY and CDR2 FYNNEI come from the germline V gene. V was trimmed by 8 bases and J by 5 bases, leaving 16 bases between them. The CDR3 is made up of 14 amino acids. CDR3 coding DNA: TGTGCCAGCCAGGGTTTCAGGAGCGATCAGCCCCAGCATTTT. Protein sequence: CASQGFRSDQPQHF.

This clonotype was picked up many times. The chain employs TRBV6-5 and TRBJ1-1; no definite D call. The V end lost 6 bases, the J end lost 1 base, and 12 bases lay between the germline ends. CDR1 and CDR2 from the germline V gene are MNHEY and SVGAGI. This CDR3 is built from 14 residues. The CDR3 nucleotides are TGTGCCAGCAGCTCCCCACGAGGGAACACTGAAGCTTTCTTT. It encodes CASSSPRGNTEAFF.

In its sample, this clonotype was seen a few times. The chain links TRBV5-6 to TRBJ1-1; D is uncertain. V dropped 1 base and J dropped 1 base, with 5 bases sitting between them. The CDR3 has 13 residues. In germline, CDR1 is SGHDT, CDR2 YYEEEE. The CDR3 nucleotides are TGTGCCAGCAGCTTGTCCTGGAACACTGAAGCTTTCTTT. This gives the protein CASSLSWNTEAFF.

Only a few counts were recorded for this clonotype. J is TRBJ2-3 and V is TRBV20-1; D call uncertain. The CDR3 totals 15 residues. With 8 bases removed from V and 3 bases from J, the gap between germline ends came to 21 bases. Germline-derived CDR1 and CDR2 are DFQATT and SNEGSKA (reference sequence). CDR3 amino acids: CSLLDRLGRTDTQYF. The CDR3 bases are TGCAGTCTTCTTGACCGTCTCGGTAGGACAGATACGCAGTATTTT.

This clonotype appeared a few times. The V gene is TRBV6-5, the J gene TRBJ2-2, with a possible D match to TRBD2 (6 bases). Trimming cost V 8 bases and J 7 bases, with 14 bases left between them. This CDR3 region has 13 residues. Germline V gene lookup returns CDR1 MNHEY and CDR2 SVGAGI. The CDR3, as DNA: TGTGCCAGCTGGAGCAGGGAGGACGGGGAGCTGTTTTTT. Translation: CASWSREDGELFF.

This clonotype was recorded at least ten times. The rearrangement joins TRBV2 to TRBJ2-2; D is uncertain. This CDR3 spans 14 amino acids. Germline values: CDR1 SNHLY, CDR2 FYNNEI. Trimming took off 6 bases at V and 1 base at J, with 9 bases between the two ends. DNA for the CDR3: TGTGCCAGCAGGATAGTAGGGAACACCGGGGAGCTGTTTTTT. As protein: CASRIVGNTGELFF.

This clonotype was picked up a small number of times. The gene calls are TRBV7-9 and TRBJ2-2; D call uncertain. Germline CDR1 and CDR2: SEHNR and FQNEAQ (reference sequence). V lost 3 bases to trimming and J lost 4 bases, with 9 bases between them. This CDR3 has 14 amino acids. The CDR3 region has the DNA TGTGCCAGCAGCTTCGAGTCCGGCACCGGGGAGCTGTTTTTT. Its translation is CASSFESGTGELFF.

V is TRBV6-6 and J is TRBJ1-2, with TRBD1 matching 9 bases. Germline V lookup: CDR1 MNHNY, CDR2 SVGAGI (reference sequence). V trimming: 6 bases; J trimming: 8 bases; junction bases outside the gene matches: 13. There are 15 residues in the CDR3. CDR3 nucleotide sequence: TGTGCCAGCAGCCACCATCCGGGACAGGGAGACGGCTACACCTTC. As protein: CASSHHPGQGDGYTF.